This section outlines one TCR beta chain sequence together with its context. In the source study's methods: From reference gene primer amplification, estimates of nucleated cell counts were derived. Measured with immunoSEQ multiplex PCR; TCRdb has only the in-frame clones, and not every one. D and trimming were read from the DNA, whereas the V and J calls and clone size are those reported in that table. The profile covers a few hundred thousand clones, with 85% to 90% appearing a single time and 11% taken by the ten largest. Followed over time, Seattle patients had been enrolled while infection was active. The sample is drawn from a study of blood T cell repertoires in COVID-19. The wider study: From the United States, Italy and Spain came samples of acute and convalescent COVID-19. PBMCs, B-cell-depleted T cells, or T cells provided the cDNA or gDNA that made up the material.

Germline V gene sequence: CDR1 SGHNT, CDR2 YYREEE (reference sequence). The CDR3 contains 16 residues. V lost 0 bases, J lost 1 base, and 1 base stayed unmatched. The sequencing input was peripheral blood. The TCR sequence derives from a woman in her twenties or thirties with COVID-19, enrolled during active disease. This chain connects TRBV5-4 to TRBJ2-6; 7 bases are a match to TRBD2. The CDR3: CASSLGGGSGANVLTF. DNA of the CDR3: TGTGCCAGCAGCTTGGGGGGAGGGTCTGGGGCCAACGTCCTGACTTTC.